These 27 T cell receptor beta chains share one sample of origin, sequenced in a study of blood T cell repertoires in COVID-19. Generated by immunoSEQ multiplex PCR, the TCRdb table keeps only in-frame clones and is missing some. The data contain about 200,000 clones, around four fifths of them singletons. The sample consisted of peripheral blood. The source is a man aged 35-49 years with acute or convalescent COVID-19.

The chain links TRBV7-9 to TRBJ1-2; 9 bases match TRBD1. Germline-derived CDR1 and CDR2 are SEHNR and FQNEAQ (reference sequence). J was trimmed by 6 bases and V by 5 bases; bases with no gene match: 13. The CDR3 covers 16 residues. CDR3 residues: CASSPRQGGPLDGYTF. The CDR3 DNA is TGTGCCAGCAGCCCTCGACAGGGGGGGCCGTTGGATGGCTACACCTTC.

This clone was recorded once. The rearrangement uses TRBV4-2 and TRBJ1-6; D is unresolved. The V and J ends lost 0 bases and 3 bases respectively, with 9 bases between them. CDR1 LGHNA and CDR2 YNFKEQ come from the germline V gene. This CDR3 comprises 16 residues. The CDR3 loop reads CASSQDGQVYNSPLHF. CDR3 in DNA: TGTGCCAGCAGCCAAGATGGCCAGGTCTATAATTCACCCCTCCACTTT.

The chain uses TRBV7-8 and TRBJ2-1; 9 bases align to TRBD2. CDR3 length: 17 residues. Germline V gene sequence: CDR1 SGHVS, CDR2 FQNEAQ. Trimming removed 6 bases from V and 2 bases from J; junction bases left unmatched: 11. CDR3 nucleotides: TGTGCCAGCAGTAAAATTTCAGCGGGAGGTACCTACAATGAGCAGTTCTTC. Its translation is CASSKISAGGTYNEQFF.

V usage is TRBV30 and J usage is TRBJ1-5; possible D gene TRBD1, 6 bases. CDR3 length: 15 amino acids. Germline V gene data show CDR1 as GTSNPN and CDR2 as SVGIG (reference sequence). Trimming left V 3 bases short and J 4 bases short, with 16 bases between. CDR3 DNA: TGTGCCTGGAGCGGCCTAAACAGGGAAAATCAGCCCCAGCATTTT. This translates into CAWSGLNRENQPQHF.

CDR3 in DNA: TGTGCCAGCAGTTCGGGACAGGGATGGGACAATGAGCAGTTCTTC. Residues: CASSSGQGWDNEQFF. This chain connects TRBV27 to TRBJ2-1; 9 bases line up with TRBD1. The junction had 6 bases not matched to a gene; V was cut back by 4 bases and J by 5 bases. The CDR3 contains 15 residues. The germline V gene has CDR1 MNHEY and CDR2 SMNVEV (reference sequence).

CDR3 residues: CASSLALTRGTYNEQFF. CDR3 sequence (DNA): TGCGCCAGCAGCTTGGCCTTGACTAGGGGCACCTACAATGAGCAGTTCTTC. The chain employs TRBV5-1 and TRBJ2-1; maybe TRBD2 (6 bases). The CDR3 has 17 amino acids. Per germline, CDR1 SGHRS and CDR2 YFSETQ. V lost 0 bases and J 2 bases, leaving 15 bases between the germline ends.

CDR3 protein: CASSEGQGTYGYTF. In DNA form, the CDR3 reads TGTGCCAGCAGTGAAGGACAGGGAACCTATGGCTACACCTTC. This sequence joins TRBV6-1 and TRBJ1-2; 7 nucleotides line up with TRBD1. The V gene end was trimmed by 1 base and the J gene end by 4 bases; junction bases not matched to a gene: 3. The CDR3 loop spans 14 amino acids. Looked up from germline, CDR1 is MNHNS and CDR2 is SASEGT.

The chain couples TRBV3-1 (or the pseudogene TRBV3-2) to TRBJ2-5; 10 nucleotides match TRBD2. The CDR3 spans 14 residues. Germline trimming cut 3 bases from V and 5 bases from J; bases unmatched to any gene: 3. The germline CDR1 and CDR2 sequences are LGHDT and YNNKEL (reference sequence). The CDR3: CASSHLAGAETQYF. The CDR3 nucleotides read TGTGCCAGCAGCCACCTAGCGGGAGCGGAGACCCAGTACTTC.

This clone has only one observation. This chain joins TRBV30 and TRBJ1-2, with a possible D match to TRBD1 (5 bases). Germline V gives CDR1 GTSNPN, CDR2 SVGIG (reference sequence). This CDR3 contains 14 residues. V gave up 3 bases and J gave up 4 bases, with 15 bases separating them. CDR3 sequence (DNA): TGTGCCTGGAGCGAGGCCGACAGCAGCTATGGCTACACCTTC. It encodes CAWSEADSSYGYTF.

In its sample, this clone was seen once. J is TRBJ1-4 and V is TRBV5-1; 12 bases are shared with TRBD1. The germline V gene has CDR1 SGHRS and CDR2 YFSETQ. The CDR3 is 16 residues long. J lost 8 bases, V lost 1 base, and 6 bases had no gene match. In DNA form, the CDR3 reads TGCGCCAGCAGCTTGCAGGGGACAGGGGGCGAAGAAAAACTGTTTTTT. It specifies CASSLQGTGGEEKLFF.

The CDR3 loop is CASSRTTGTFGYTF. The CDR3 region has the DNA TGTGCCAGCAGTCGAACTACAGGAACGTTCGGCTACACCTTC. The V and J genes are TRBV6-2 or TRBV6-3 and TRBJ1-2, with a tentative D call TRBD1 (5 bases). Trimming took 5 bases from V and 8 from J, leaving 18 bases between them. Germline V gene sequence: CDR1 MNHEY, CDR2 SVGEGT. This CDR3 comprises 14 residues.

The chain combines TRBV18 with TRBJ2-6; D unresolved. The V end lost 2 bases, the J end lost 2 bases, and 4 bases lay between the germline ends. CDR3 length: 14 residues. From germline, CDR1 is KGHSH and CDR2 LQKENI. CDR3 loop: CASSPDTGANVLTF. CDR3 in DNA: TGTGCCAGCTCACCAGACACTGGGGCCAACGTCCTGACTTTC.

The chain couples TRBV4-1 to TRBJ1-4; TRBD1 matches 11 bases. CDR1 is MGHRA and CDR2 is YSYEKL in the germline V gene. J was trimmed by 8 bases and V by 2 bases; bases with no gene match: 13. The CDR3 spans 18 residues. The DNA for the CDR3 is TGCGCCAGCAGCCAATTATTTATGAGGGACAGGGGGTTCGAAAAACTGTTTTTT. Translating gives CASSQLFMRDRGFEKLFF.

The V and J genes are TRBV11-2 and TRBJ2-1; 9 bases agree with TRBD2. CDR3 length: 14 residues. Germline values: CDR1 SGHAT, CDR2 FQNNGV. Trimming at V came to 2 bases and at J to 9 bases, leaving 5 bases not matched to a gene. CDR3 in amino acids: CASSLSGLASEQFF. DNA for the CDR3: TGTGCCAGCAGCTTATCTGGACTAGCGAGTGAGCAGTTCTTC.

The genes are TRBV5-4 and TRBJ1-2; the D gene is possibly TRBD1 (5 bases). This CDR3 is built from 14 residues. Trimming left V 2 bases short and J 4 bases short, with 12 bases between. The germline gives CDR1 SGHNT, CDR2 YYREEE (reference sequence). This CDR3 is CASSLTGLTYGYTF. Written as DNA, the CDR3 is TGTGCCAGCAGCTTAACAGGTCTCACCTATGGCTACACCTTC.

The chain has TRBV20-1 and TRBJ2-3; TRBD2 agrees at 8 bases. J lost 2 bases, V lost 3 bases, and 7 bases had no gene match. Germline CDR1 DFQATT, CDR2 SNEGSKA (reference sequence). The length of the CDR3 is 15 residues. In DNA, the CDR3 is TGCAGTGCTAGTGTGACTAGCGCGACCACAGATACGCAGTATTTT. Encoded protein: CSASVTSATTDTQYF.

CDR3 loop: CASSLGTSGLEQFF. The CDR3 DNA is TGTGCCAGCAGCCTCGGGACTAGCGGACTAGAGCAGTTCTTC. The genes are TRBV11-2 and TRBJ2-1, with 11 bases lining up with TRBD2. Trimming removed 5 bases from V and 10 bases from J; junction bases left unmatched: 7. The CDR3 has 14 residues. Germline V CDR1 and CDR2: SGHAT, FQNNGV.

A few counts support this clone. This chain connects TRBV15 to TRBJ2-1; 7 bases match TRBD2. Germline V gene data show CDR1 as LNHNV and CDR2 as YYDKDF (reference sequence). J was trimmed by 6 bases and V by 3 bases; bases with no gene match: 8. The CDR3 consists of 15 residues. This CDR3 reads CATSRERDGLNEQFF. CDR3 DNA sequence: TGTGCCACCAGCAGGGAGCGGGATGGCCTCAATGAGCAGTTCTTC.

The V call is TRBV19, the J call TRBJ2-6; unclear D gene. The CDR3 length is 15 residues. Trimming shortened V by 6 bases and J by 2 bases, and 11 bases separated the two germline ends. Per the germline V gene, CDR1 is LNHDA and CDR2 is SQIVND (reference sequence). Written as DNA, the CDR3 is TGTGCCAGTAGACCCCCGAGGACTGGGGCCAACGTCCTGACTTTC. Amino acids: CASRPPRTGANVLTF.

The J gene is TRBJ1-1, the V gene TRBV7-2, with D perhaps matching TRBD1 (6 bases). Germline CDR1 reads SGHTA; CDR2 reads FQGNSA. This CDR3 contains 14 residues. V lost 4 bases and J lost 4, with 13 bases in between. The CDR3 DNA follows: TGTGCCAGCAGCTCCTCGTACAGGGCCACTGAAGCTTTCTTT. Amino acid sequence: CASSSSYRATEAFF.

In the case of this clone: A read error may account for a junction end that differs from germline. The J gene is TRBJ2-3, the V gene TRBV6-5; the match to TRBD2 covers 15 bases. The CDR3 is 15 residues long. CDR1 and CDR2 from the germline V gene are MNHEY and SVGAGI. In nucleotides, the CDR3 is TGTGCCAGCAGAGGGGCTGGACTAGCGGGAGGGCCGTGGGATTTT. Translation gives CASRGAGLAGGPWDF.

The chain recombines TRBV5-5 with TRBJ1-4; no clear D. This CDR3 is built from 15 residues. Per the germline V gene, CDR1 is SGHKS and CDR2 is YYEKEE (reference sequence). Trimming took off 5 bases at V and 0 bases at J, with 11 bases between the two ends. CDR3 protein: CASRASGATNEKLFF. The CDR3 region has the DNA TGTGCCAGCAGGGCCTCGGGTGCAACTAATGAAAAACTGTTTTTT.

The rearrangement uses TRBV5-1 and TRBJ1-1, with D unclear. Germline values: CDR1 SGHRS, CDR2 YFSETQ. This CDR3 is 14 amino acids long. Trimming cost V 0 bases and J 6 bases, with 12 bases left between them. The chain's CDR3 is CASSLEGLGSEAFF. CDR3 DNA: TGCGCCAGCAGCTTGGAAGGATTGGGCTCTGAAGCTTTCTTT.

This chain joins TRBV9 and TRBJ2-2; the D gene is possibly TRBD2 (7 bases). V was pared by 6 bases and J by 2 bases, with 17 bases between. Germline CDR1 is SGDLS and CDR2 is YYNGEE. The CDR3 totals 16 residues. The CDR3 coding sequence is TGTGCCAGCACCCTAGGGGGGGAAACAAACACCGGGGAGCTGTTTTTT. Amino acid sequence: CASTLGGETNTGELFF.

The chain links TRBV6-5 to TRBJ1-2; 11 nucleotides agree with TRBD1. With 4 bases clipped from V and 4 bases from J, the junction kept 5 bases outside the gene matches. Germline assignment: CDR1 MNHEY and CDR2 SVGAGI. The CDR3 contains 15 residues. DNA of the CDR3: TGTGCCAGCAGTTCCTGGGACAGGGGGATCTATGGCTACACCTTC. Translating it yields CASSSWDRGIYGYTF.

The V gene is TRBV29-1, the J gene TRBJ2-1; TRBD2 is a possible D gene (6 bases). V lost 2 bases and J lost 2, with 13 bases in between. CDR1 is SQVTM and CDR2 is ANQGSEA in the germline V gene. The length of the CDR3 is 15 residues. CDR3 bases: TGCAGCGTTGAACTGCGGGGACTCACCTACAATGAGCAGTTCTTC. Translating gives CSVELRGLTYNEQFF.

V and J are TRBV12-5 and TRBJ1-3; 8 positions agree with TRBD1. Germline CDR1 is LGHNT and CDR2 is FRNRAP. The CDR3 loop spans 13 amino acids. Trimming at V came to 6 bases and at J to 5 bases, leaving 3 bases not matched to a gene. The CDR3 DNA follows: TGTGCTAGTGGGACAGGGGAGAGAAACACCATATATTTT. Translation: CASGTGERNTIYF.